The rows below give T cell receptor beta chains drawn from one sample of a study of cytomegalovirus exposure and HLA in healthy donors. The method was immunoSEQ multiplex PCR; TCRdb's version includes in-frame clones alone and lacks a portion of them. This sample has around 190,000 clones; roughly four fifths occur once, and the top ten carry around 3.2%. Sequenced input: PBMCs. The origin of the receptors is a woman aged 25 to 39 in good health and CMV-seropositive. The CDR3 runs from the conserved cysteine through the conserved F or W. Fields, in order: J gene, D gene, V gene, clone size, CDR3 DNA, CDR3 protein. The D gene is left open where the match is weak. Clone sizes are given selectively: once, few, many, or a class where the clone is expanded.

j_call: TRBJ2-5
d_call: TRBD1
v_call: TRBV19
clone_size: .
cdr3_nt: TGTGCCAGTAGTAGGGGACAGGGTCCAGAGACCCAGTACTTC
cdr3_aa: CASSRGQGPETQYF

j_call: TRBJ2-5
d_call: TRBD2
v_call: TRBV29-1
clone_size: .
cdr3_nt: TGCAGCGTTAGTCCGGGACTAGCGGAAGAGACCCAGTACTTC
cdr3_aa: CSVSPGLAEETQYF

j_call: TRBJ2-1
d_call: TRBD2
v_call: TRBV27
clone_size: .
cdr3_nt: TGTGCCAGCAGTGGGAGGACTAGCCCTCGGGGGAGTGAGCAGTTCTTC
cdr3_aa: CASSGRTSPRGSEQFF

j_call: TRBJ1-4
d_call: TRBD1
v_call: TRBV18
clone_size: .
cdr3_nt: TGTGCCAGCTCACCGGGACAGGGGGCCAATTATGGTGAAAAACTGTTTTTT
cdr3_aa: CASSPGQGANYGEKLFF

j_call: TRBJ1-4
d_call: TRBD1
v_call: TRBV7-8
clone_size: .
cdr3_nt: TGTGCCAGCAGCTTGTACAGGGGTGGTGAAAAACTGTTTTTT
cdr3_aa: CASSLYRGGEKLFF

j_call: TRBJ2-7
d_call: .
v_call: TRBV11-2
clone_size: .
cdr3_nt: TGTGCCAGCAGCTTGGGACTTCTTTACGAGCAGTACTTC
cdr3_aa: CASSLGLLYEQYF

j_call: TRBJ2-7
d_call: TRBD1
v_call: TRBV15
clone_size: .
cdr3_nt: TGTGCCACCAGCAGAGTGGGGACAGGTTTTTACGAGCAGTACTTC
cdr3_aa: CATSRVGTGFYEQYF

j_call: TRBJ1-2
d_call: TRBD1
v_call: TRBV29-1
clone_size: once
cdr3_nt: TGCAGCGTTGATGAGGGACAGGGACTATATGGCTACACCTTC
cdr3_aa: CSVDEGQGLYGYTF

j_call: TRBJ2-7
d_call: .
v_call: TRBV5-1
clone_size: .
cdr3_nt: TGCGCCAGCAGCCCGGAGCAGATCTACGAGCAGTACTTC
cdr3_aa: CASSPEQIYEQYF

j_call: TRBJ2-7
d_call: .
v_call: TRBV7-8
clone_size: .
cdr3_nt: TGTGCCAGCAGCCCCTGGGCAGGGGTCAGCTCCTACGAGCAGTACTTC
cdr3_aa: CASSPWAGVSSYEQYF

j_call: TRBJ2-7
d_call: TRBD1
v_call: TRBV28
clone_size: .
cdr3_nt: TGTGCCAGCAGTTTAGTGGGGGCAGGGGGCGACGAGCAGTACTTC
cdr3_aa: CASSLVGAGGDEQYF

j_call: TRBJ2-7
d_call: TRBD1
v_call: TRBV27
clone_size: .
cdr3_nt: TGTGCCAGCAGTTTCCGCCGGGACAGGAGTACGCAGTACTTC
cdr3_aa: CASSFRRDRSTQYF

j_call: TRBJ1-4
d_call: TRBD1
v_call: TRBV6-1
clone_size: .
cdr3_nt: TGTGCCAGCAGTGAACGAGACAGGGGGCGGTGGGAAAAACTGTTTTTT
cdr3_aa: CASSERDRGRWEKLFF

j_call: TRBJ2-7
d_call: TRBD2
v_call: TRBV6-1
clone_size: .
cdr3_nt: TGTGCCAGCACAGGACTAGCTGACATGCTCGAGCAGTACTTC
cdr3_aa: CASTGLADMLEQYF

j_call: TRBJ1-3
d_call: .
v_call: TRBV5-1
clone_size: .
cdr3_nt: TGCGCCAGCAGCTTGGCCTCGAGCGGGCCGACTGGAAACACCATATATTTT
cdr3_aa: CASSLASSGPTGNTIYF

j_call: TRBJ2-7
d_call: .
v_call: TRBV6-1
clone_size: .
cdr3_nt: TGTGCCAGCAGGGGGGGTGGAAGCTCCTACGAGCAGTACTTC
cdr3_aa: CASRGGGSSYEQYF

j_call: TRBJ2-7
d_call: TRBD2
v_call: TRBV5-1
clone_size: .
cdr3_nt: TGCGCCAGCAGTCGAACTAGCGGCTCCTACGAGCAGTACTTC
cdr3_aa: CASSRTSGSYEQYF

j_call: TRBJ1-3
d_call: .
v_call: TRBV27
clone_size: .
cdr3_nt: TGTGCCAGCAGTTCGATGGGCGGAAACACCATATATTTT
cdr3_aa: CASSSMGGNTIYF

j_call: TRBJ1-3
d_call: TRBD1
v_call: TRBV10-3
clone_size: few
cdr3_nt: TGTGCCATCAGGCCGGGACAGGGGGCTGAATCTGGAAACACCATATATTTT
cdr3_aa: CAIRPGQGAESGNTIYF

j_call: TRBJ2-7
d_call: TRBD2
v_call: TRBV29-1
clone_size: .
cdr3_nt: TGCAGCGTTGCGACTAGCGAGACTACCGAGCAGTACTTC
cdr3_aa: CSVATSETTEQYF

j_call: TRBJ1-4
d_call: .
v_call: TRBV27
clone_size: .
cdr3_nt: TGTGCCAGCAGTAGAGGGAATTCCTACGAAAAACTGTTTTTT
cdr3_aa: CASSRGNSYEKLFF

j_call: TRBJ1-5
d_call: .
v_call: TRBV28
clone_size: .
cdr3_nt: TGTGCCAGCAGTGGACAAGGTCAGCCCCAGCATTTT
cdr3_aa: CASSGQGQPQHF

j_call: TRBJ1-1
d_call: TRBD1
v_call: TRBV11-2
clone_size: once
cdr3_nt: TGTGCCAGCAACCCTACAGGGGGCCTGGACACTGAAGCTTTCTTT
cdr3_aa: CASNPTGGLDTEAFF

j_call: TRBJ2-5
d_call: .
v_call: TRBV29-1
clone_size: .
cdr3_nt: TGCAGCGTTGGGTGGCGGAAAGAGACCCAGTACTTC
cdr3_aa: CSVGWRKETQYF

j_call: TRBJ1-1
d_call: TRBD1
v_call: TRBV6-5
clone_size: .
cdr3_nt: TGTGCCAGCAGCCGTAACCGGGACAGGGGAACTGAAGCTTTCTTT
cdr3_aa: CASSRNRDRGTEAFF

j_call: TRBJ1-2
d_call: .
v_call: TRBV6-4
clone_size: .
cdr3_nt: TGTGCCAGCAGGGACGGTGCCAGCTATGGCTACACCTTC
cdr3_aa: CASRDGASYGYTF

j_call: TRBJ1-5
d_call: .
v_call: TRBV28
clone_size: .
cdr3_nt: TGTGCCAGCAGCATAGGGAGGAATAGCAATCAGCCCCAGCATTTT
cdr3_aa: CASSIGRNSNQPQHF

j_call: TRBJ2-2
d_call: .
v_call: TRBV7-9
clone_size: .
cdr3_nt: TGTGCCAGCAGCTTAGCACTCGGGGGTTGGCTGTTTTTT
cdr3_aa: CASSLALGGWLFF

j_call: TRBJ2-3
d_call: TRBD2
v_call: TRBV5-4
clone_size: once
cdr3_nt: TGTGCCAGCAGGAAAGCGGGAGGAGGGACAGATACGCAGTATTTT
cdr3_aa: CASRKAGGGTDTQYF

j_call: TRBJ1-4
d_call: TRBD1
v_call: TRBV5-5
clone_size: .
cdr3_nt: TGTGCCAGCAGCGAGGTATGGCAGGGGGCAGGAGGTAATGAAAAACTGTTTTTT
cdr3_aa: CASSEVWQGAGGNEKLFF

j_call: TRBJ2-1
d_call: TRBD1
v_call: TRBV5-4
clone_size: once
cdr3_nt: TGTGCCAGCGGCGGACAGGGATCCTACAATGAGCAGTTCTTC
cdr3_aa: CASGGQGSYNEQFF

j_call: TRBJ1-1
d_call: .
v_call: TRBV6-1
clone_size: once
cdr3_nt: TGTGCCAGCGGATTAGACAGGTGGAACACTGAAGCTTTCTTT
cdr3_aa: CASGLDRWNTEAFF

j_call: TRBJ2-7
d_call: TRBD1
v_call: TRBV6-5
clone_size: .
cdr3_nt: TGTGCCAGCAGTCAAGACAGGGGGCGCGGAGAGCAGTACTTC
cdr3_aa: CASSQDRGRGEQYF

j_call: TRBJ1-1
d_call: .
v_call: TRBV28
clone_size: .
cdr3_nt: TGTGCCAGCAGTCCCCCGACGGGGAACACTGAAGCTTTCTTT
cdr3_aa: CASSPPTGNTEAFF

j_call: TRBJ2-1
d_call: TRBD2
v_call: TRBV29-1
clone_size: .
cdr3_nt: TGCAGCGTTGAAGGGGTTAGCGGGCCTCTCAATGAGCAGTTCTTC
cdr3_aa: CSVEGVSGPLNEQFF

j_call: TRBJ2-1
d_call: .
v_call: TRBV28
clone_size: few
cdr3_nt: TGTGCCAGCAGCAAAAACCTAGCGAAATACAATGAGCAGTTCTTC
cdr3_aa: CASSKNLAKYNEQFF

j_call: TRBJ1-5
d_call: TRBD1
v_call: TRBV19
clone_size: .
cdr3_nt: TGTGCCAGTAGTCGACAGGGAGGTGGTCAGCCCCAGCATTTT
cdr3_aa: CASSRQGGGQPQHF

j_call: TRBJ2-7
d_call: TRBD1
v_call: TRBV29-1
clone_size: .
cdr3_nt: TGCAGCGTGGGACAGGGTAGGTGCGAGCAGTACTTC
cdr3_aa: CSVGQGRCEQYF

j_call: TRBJ2-7
d_call: TRBD1
v_call: TRBV5-4
clone_size: .
cdr3_nt: TGTGCCAGCAGCACCCGCCGGACAGGGAAGCCCTACGAGCAGTACTTC
cdr3_aa: CASSTRRTGKPYEQYF

j_call: TRBJ2-2
d_call: .
v_call: TRBV6-5
clone_size: .
cdr3_nt: TGTGCCAGCAGCCCGGGAGCCGGCGGGGAGCTGTTTTTT
cdr3_aa: CASSPGAGGELFF

j_call: TRBJ2-3
d_call: .
v_call: TRBV4-1
clone_size: .
cdr3_nt: TGCGCCAGCAGCTTAGCGGTTAGCACAGATACGCAGTATTTT
cdr3_aa: CASSLAVSTDTQYF

j_call: TRBJ1-1
d_call: .
v_call: TRBV28
clone_size: .
cdr3_nt: TGTGCCAGTGGGGGGGGGTTTCGTGAGAACACTGAAGCTTTCTTT
cdr3_aa: CASGGGFRENTEAFF

j_call: TRBJ2-1
d_call: TRBD2
v_call: TRBV5-6
clone_size: .
cdr3_nt: TGTGCCAGCAGCTTGGATTTTTGGACTAGCGGGAGGGGCAATGAGCAGTTCTTC
cdr3_aa: CASSLDFWTSGRGNEQFF

j_call: TRBJ2-2
d_call: .
v_call: TRBV4-1
clone_size: .
cdr3_nt: TGCGCCAGCAGCCCAATTCCCCGTCAGCAGGATACCGGGGAGCTGTTTTTT
cdr3_aa: CASSPIPRQQDTGELFF

j_call: TRBJ2-7
d_call: TRBD1
v_call: TRBV5-4
clone_size: .
cdr3_nt: TGTGCCAGCAGCTCTACGGACAGGGTCGGCGAGCAGTACTTC
cdr3_aa: CASSSTDRVGEQYF

j_call: TRBJ2-7
d_call: .
v_call: TRBV28
clone_size: .
cdr3_nt: TGTGCCAGCAACCCCACTGGGAGCTCCTACGAGCAGTACTTC
cdr3_aa: CASNPTGSSYEQYF

j_call: TRBJ1-1
d_call: .
v_call: TRBV21-1
clone_size: .
cdr3_nt: TGTGCCAGCAGCATTCTTACAGGGAAAGCTTTCTTT
cdr3_aa: CASSILTGKAFF

j_call: TRBJ1-2
d_call: TRBD1
v_call: TRBV7-9
clone_size: once
cdr3_nt: TGTGCCAGCAGTTGGGACAGGGCGGACTATGGCTACACCTTC
cdr3_aa: CASSWDRADYGYTF

j_call: TRBJ2-7
d_call: .
v_call: TRBV6-1
clone_size: .
cdr3_nt: TGTGCCAGCAGTGAAAATAGCCATCAAAAGCAGTACTTC
cdr3_aa: CASSENSHQKQYF

j_call: TRBJ1-4
d_call: .
v_call: TRBV6-6
clone_size: once
cdr3_nt: TGTGCCAGCAGCAAACCCAGGGCAACTAATGAAAAACTGTTTTTT
cdr3_aa: CASSKPRATNEKLFF

j_call: TRBJ2-3
d_call: TRBD2
v_call: TRBV7-9
clone_size: .
cdr3_nt: TGTGCCAGCAGCTTCGGTATAGCGGGAGGGCCGGGAGATACGCAGTATTTT
cdr3_aa: CASSFGIAGGPGDTQYF

j_call: TRBJ1-1
d_call: .
v_call: TRBV5-5
clone_size: .
cdr3_nt: TGTGCCAGCAGCCTAGGGGGGGGAGGTATTGCTGAAGCTTTCTTT
cdr3_aa: CASSLGGGGIAEAFF

j_call: TRBJ2-7
d_call: TRBD1
v_call: TRBV25-1
clone_size: .
cdr3_nt: TGTGCCAGCAGTATGAGGGGGCCGGACGAGCAGTACTTC
cdr3_aa: CASSMRGPDEQYF

j_call: TRBJ2-7
d_call: TRBD1
v_call: TRBV6-1
clone_size: .
cdr3_nt: TGTGCCAGCAGCTCGGACAGGCTGGGCTACGAGCAGTACTTC
cdr3_aa: CASSSDRLGYEQYF